Below, 9 T cell receptor beta chains from the same sample are listed, as sequenced in a study of blood T cells in healthy people across ages. Then a second PCR, running about 6 to 12 cycles, was carried out with a sample-barcoded 5' primer and a J-beta primer mix. MiXCR, run by TCRdb on the 5' RACE reads, gives a single entry per CDR3 protein. The table has some 1.8 million distinct CDR3 sequences, approximately 39% seen once; the top ten hold 23%. The sequenced material came from blood. The receptors originated from a human donor in good health.

J is TRBJ2-2 and V is TRBV14; D remains ambiguous. The CDR3 loop spans 14 amino acids. Trimming stripped 1 base from V and 4 bases from J, with 7 bases between. Germline V CDR1 and CDR2: SGHDN, FVKESK. Here the CDR3 reads CASSQVMTTGELFF. CDR3 sequence (DNA): TGTGCCAGCAGCCAAGTAATGACCACCGGGGAGCTGTTTTTT.

This clonotype has just a few counts. The chain links TRBV29-1 to TRBJ2-4; D might be TRBD2 (5 bases). The CDR3 spans 15 residues. Looked up from germline, CDR1 is SQVTM and CDR2 is ANQGSEA. V was trimmed by 6 bases and J by 6 bases, leaving 21 bases between them. The CDR3 DNA reads TGCAGCGTCTCCGGGATCCTTACCCCCGGAAACATTCAGTACTTC. Encoded protein: CSVSGILTPGNIQYF.

There are many counts of this clonotype. The rearrangement joins TRBV20-1 to TRBJ2-3; no reliable D call. The germline gives CDR1 DFQATT, CDR2 SNEGSKA (reference sequence). Trimming removed 5 bases from V and 2 bases from J, with 17 bases in between. The CDR3 covers 15 residues. The CDR3 loop reads CSASRRGSATDTQYF. CDR3 sequence (DNA): TGCAGTGCTTCCCGCCGTGGGTCCGCCACAGATACGCAGTATTTT.

This chain uses TRBV6-2 or TRBV6-3 with TRBJ2-1, with 9 bases identical to TRBD1. The J segment lost 8 bases and the V segment lost 7 bases, leaving 15 bases of the junction unmatched. From germline, CDR1 is MNHEY and CDR2 SVGEGT. The CDR3 is 16 amino acids. DNA for the CDR3: TGTGCCAGCACAGACCCCCCGGGACAGGGCTATCATGAGCAGTTCTTC. Encoded protein: CASTDPPGQGYHEQFF.

This clonotype was seen more than once but under ten times. This sequence joins TRBV5-1 and TRBJ2-7, with D hard to call. The germline CDR1 and CDR2 sequences are SGHRS and YFSETQ. The CDR3 contains 13 residues. V lost 3 bases and J 4 bases, leaving 11 bases between the germline ends. The CDR3 DNA follows: TGCGCCAGCAGCTCGTCGACCCATTACGAGCAGTACTTC. Its protein product is CASSSSTHYEQYF. The entire variable domain, with the rest obtained from reference TRBV5-1 and TRBJ2-7, is as follows: KAGVTQTPRYLIKTRGQQVTLSCSPISGHRSVSWYQQTPGQGLQFLFEYFSETQRNKGNFPGRFSGRQFSNSRSEMNVSTLELGDSALYLCASSSSTHYEQYFGPGTRLTVT.

This sequence joins TRBV7-9 and TRBJ2-4; no definite D call. The J call may be in error: the DNA end matches TRBJ2-7 better. CDR3 length: 12 residues. Germline CDR1 is SEHNR and CDR2 is FQNEAQ (reference sequence). The CDR3 here is CASSLIEDEQYF. For the CDR3, the DNA is TGTGCCAGCAGCTTAATTGAGGACGAGCAGTACTTC.

The CDR3 spells CASSPSGDTTGELFF. CDR3 nucleotides: TGTGCCAGCAGTCCTAGCGGGGATACTACCGGGGAGCTGTTTTTT. The chain employs TRBV7-2 and TRBJ2-2, with 9 bases that match TRBD2. Germline CDR1 SGHTA, CDR2 FQGNSA. The CDR3 sequence is 15 residues long. The junction had 7 bases not matched to a gene; V was cut back by 6 bases and J by 5 bases.

This clonotype was seen a handful of times. V and J are TRBV29-1 and TRBJ1-1; D call uncertain. Trimming stripped 3 bases from V and 1 base from J, with 12 bases between. The CDR3 consists of 14 residues. CDR1 is SQVTM, CDR2 ANQGSEA, per germline. Written as DNA, the CDR3 is TGCAGCGTTGAGTCGGAACGCCCGAACACTGAAGCTTTCTTT. Translation gives CSVESERPNTEAFF.

The gene calls are TRBV20-1 and TRBJ1-5; D unresolved. With 0 bases removed from V and 0 bases from J, the gap between germline ends came to 9 bases. In germline, CDR1 is DFQATT, CDR2 SNEGSKA (reference sequence). The CDR3 length is 15 residues. For the CDR3, the DNA is TGCAGTGCTAGAGACTGGGGTCTTAGCAATCAGCCCCAGCATTTT. Its protein is CSARDWGLSNQPQHF.